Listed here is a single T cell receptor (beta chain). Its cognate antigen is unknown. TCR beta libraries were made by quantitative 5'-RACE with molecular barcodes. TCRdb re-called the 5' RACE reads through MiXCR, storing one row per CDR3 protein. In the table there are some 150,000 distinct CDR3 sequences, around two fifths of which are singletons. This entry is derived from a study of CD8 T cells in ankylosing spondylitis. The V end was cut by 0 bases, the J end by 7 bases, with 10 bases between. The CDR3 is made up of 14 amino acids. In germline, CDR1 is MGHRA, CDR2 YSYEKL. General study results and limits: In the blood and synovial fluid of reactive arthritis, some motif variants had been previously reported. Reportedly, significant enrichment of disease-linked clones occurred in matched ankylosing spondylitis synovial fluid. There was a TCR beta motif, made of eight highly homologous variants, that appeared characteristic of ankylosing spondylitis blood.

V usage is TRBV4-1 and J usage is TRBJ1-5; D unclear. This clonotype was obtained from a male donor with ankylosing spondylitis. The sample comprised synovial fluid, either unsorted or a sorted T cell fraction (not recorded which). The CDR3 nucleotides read TGCGCCAGCAGCCAAGACCAGGACTTCCAGCCCCAGCATTTT. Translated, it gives CASSQDQDFQPQHF.